This T cell receptor (beta chain) was profiled in a study of PD-L1 blockade in urothelial cancer. Produced via immunoSEQ multiplex PCR; TCRdb's table is partial and in-frame only. The data contain some 51,000 clones, around 90% of them seen just once; the ten biggest clones take up 2% to 3%. The time point: peripheral blood 6 weeks after treatment start. CDR1 and CDR2 from the germline V gene are SEHNR and FQNEAQ (reference sequence). The CDR3 length is 17 residues. V dropped 4 bases and J dropped 4 bases, with 20 bases sitting between them. The sequences come from PBMCs, collected around atezolizumab (anti-PD-L1) treatment. The genes are TRBV7-9 and TRBJ1-5, with a possible D match to TRBD1 (5 bases). The clonotype originates from a man aged 55 to 70 with urothelial cancer. This chain's CDR3 is CASSSFRDFAGNQPQHF. CDR3 DNA sequence: TGTGCCAGCAGCTCCTTCAGGGACTTCGCGGGGAATCAGCCCCAGCATTTT. Drawing the rest from reference TRBV7-9 and TRBJ1-5, the complete variable domain is DTGVSQNPRHKITKRGQNVTFRCDPISEHNRLYWYRQTLGQGPEFLTYFQNEAQLEKSRLLSDRFSAERPKGSFSTLEIQRTEQGDSAMYLCASSSFRDFAGNQPQHFGDGTRLSIL.